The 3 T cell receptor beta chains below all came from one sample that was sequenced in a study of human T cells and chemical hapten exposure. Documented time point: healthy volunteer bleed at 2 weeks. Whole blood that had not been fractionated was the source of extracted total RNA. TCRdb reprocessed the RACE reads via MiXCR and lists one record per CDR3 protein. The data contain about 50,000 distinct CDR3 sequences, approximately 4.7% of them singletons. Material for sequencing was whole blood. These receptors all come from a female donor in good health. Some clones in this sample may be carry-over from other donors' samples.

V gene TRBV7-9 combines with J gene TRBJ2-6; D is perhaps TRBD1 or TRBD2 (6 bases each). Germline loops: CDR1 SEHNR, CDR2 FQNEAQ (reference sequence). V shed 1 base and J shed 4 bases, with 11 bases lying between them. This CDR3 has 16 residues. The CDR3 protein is CASSLVGGLGANVLTF. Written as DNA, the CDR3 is TGTGCCAGCAGCTTAGTCGGGGGCTTGGGGGCCAACGTCCTGACTTTC.

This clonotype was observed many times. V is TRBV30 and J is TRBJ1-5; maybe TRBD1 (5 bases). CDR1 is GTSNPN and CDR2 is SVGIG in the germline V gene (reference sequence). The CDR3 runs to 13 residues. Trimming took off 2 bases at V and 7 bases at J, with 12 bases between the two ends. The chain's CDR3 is CAWSHKGSQPQHF. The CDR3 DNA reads TGTGCCTGGAGTCACAAGGGGAGCCAGCCCCAGCATTTT.

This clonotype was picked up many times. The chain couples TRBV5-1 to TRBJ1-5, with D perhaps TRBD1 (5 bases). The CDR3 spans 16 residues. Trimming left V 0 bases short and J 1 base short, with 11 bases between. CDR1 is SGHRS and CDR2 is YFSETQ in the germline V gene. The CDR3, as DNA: TGCGCCAGCAGCTTGGTCGGGGGGGGGAGCAATCAGCCCCAGCATTTT. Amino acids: CASSLVGGGSNQPQHF.